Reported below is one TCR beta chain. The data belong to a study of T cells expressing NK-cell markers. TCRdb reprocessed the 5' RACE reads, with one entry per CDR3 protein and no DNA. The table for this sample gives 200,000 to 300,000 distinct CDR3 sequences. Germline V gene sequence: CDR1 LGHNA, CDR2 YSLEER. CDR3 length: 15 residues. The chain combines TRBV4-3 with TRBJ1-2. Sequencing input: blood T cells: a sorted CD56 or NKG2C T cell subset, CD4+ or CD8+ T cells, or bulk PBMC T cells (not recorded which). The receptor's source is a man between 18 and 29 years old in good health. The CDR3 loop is CASSQDMAQGYGYTF.